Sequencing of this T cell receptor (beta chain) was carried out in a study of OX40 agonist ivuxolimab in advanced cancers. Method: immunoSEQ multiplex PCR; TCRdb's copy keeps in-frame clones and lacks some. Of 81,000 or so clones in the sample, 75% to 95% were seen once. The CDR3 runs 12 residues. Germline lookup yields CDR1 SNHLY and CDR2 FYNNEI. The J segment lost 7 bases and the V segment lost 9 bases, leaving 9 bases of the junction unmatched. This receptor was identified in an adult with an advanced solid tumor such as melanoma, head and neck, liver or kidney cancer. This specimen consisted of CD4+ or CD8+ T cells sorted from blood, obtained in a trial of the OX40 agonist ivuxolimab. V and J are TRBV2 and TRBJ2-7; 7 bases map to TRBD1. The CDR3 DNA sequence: TGTGCCAGGACGGGACAGTTTATGGAGCAGTACGTC. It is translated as CARTGQFMEQYV.